A selection of T cell receptor beta chains follows, all from one sample in a study of T-cell memory formation after mild COVID-19. MiXCR, run by TCRdb on the 5' RACE reads, gives a single entry per CDR3 protein. The table shows a few hundred thousand distinct CDR3 sequences, with around 16% occurring only once. The sequenced material came from PBMCs or a T cell subset sorted from them (not recorded which). The source of these receptors is a man in his late teens or twenties who had mild COVID-19 (a few samples of this study predate the infection). Cell type and time point are not known. Both conserved end residues are part of each CDR3. Each record gives: D gene, clone size, V gene, J gene, CDR3 protein, CDR3 DNA. D genes are given only for firm matches. Size is stated for part of the rows, as once, few or many counts, or as a class when the clone is expanded.

-	many	TRBV7-2	TRBJ2-2	CASSARRVVGELFF	TGTGCCAGCAGCGCCAGGAGGGTGGTCGGGGAGCTGTTTTTT
TRBD2	few	TRBV6-2/TRBV6-3	TRBJ2-1	CASSYSQAGASSYNEQFF	TGTGCCAGCAGTTACTCGCAAGCGGGGGCCAGTTCCTACAATGAGCAGTTCTTC
TRBD1	-	TRBV4-1	TRBJ1-5	CASSQGQGSGQPQHF	TGCGCCAGCAGCCAAGGACAGGGGTCGGGTCAGCCCCAGCATTTT
TRBD2	-	TRBV12-3/TRBV12-4	TRBJ2-5	CASSLGLAGPRETQYF	TGTGCCAGCAGTTTGGGACTAGCGGGGCCGAGAGAGACCCAGTACTTC
TRBD1	many	TRBV5-1	TRBJ2-2	CASSQWTGSSTGELFF	TGCGCCAGCAGCCAATGGACAGGGTCGAGCACCGGGGAGCTGTTTTTT
-	few	TRBV19	TRBJ1-2	CASSTRAGLSGYTF	TGTGCCAGTAGTACGAGGGCAGGATTGAGTGGCTACACCTTC
-	-	TRBV7-9	TRBJ1-2	CASSFREDYGYTF	TGTGCCAGCAGCTTCAGGGAGGACTATGGCTACACCTTC
-	few	TRBV4-3	TRBJ1-2	CASSQDNRPGGYTF	TGCGCCAGCAGCCAAGATAACCGCCCCGGCGGCTACACCTTC
TRBD2	few	TRBV7-9	TRBJ2-5	CASRERGTQETQYF	TGTGCCAGCAGGGAGCGGGGGACCCAAGAGACCCAGTACTTC
-	-	TRBV5-3	TRBJ2-3	CARSSQEGGGADTQYF	TGTGCCAGAAGCTCGCAGGAGGGGGGGGGGGCAGATACGCAGTATTTT
-	-	TRBV12-3/TRBV12-4	TRBJ2-2	CASSLNWGTGELFF	TGTGCCAGCAGTTTAAACTGGGGCACCGGGGAGCTGTTTTTT
TRBD1	-	TRBV5-1	TRBJ2-3	CASHQQGAGTDTQYF	TGCGCCAGCCACCAGCAGGGGGCCGGCACAGATACGCAGTATTTT
-	-	TRBV25-1	TRBJ1-1	CASSEGGWTEAFF	TGTGCCAGCAGTGAAGGAGGTTGGACTGAAGCTTTCTTT
-	-	TRBV7-9	TRBJ1-2	CASSLNPRTGNYGYTF	TGTGCCAGCAGCCTCAACCCACGAACAGGGAACTATGGCTACACCTTC
-	few	TRBV12-3/TRBV12-4	TRBJ2-3	CASSVRRGDTQYF	TGTGCCAGCAGTGTCCGGAGGGGGGATACGCAGTATTTT
-	few	TRBV14	TRBJ2-2	CASRPGSYTGELFF	TGTGCCAGCAGGCCGGGAAGTTACACCGGGGAGCTGTTTTTT
-	few	TRBV12-3/TRBV12-4	TRBJ1-5	CASRGSLGNQPQHF	TGTGCCAGCAGAGGCAGCCTCGGCAATCAGCCCCAGCATTTT
-	-	TRBV7-2	TRBJ2-7	CASSLDLFSYEQYF	TGTGCCAGCAGCTTAGATCTCTTCTCCTACGAGCAGTACTTC
-	many	TRBV24-1	TRBJ2-1	CATSSSSYNEQFF	TGTGCCACCAGTTCCTCCTCCTACAATGAGCAGTTCTTC
TRBD1	-	TRBV6-5	TRBJ2-7	CASKKDRAAHYEQYF	TGTGCCAGCAAAAAGGACAGGGCGGCTCACTACGAGCAGTACTTC
-	-	TRBV3-1	TRBJ2-4	CASSLEGVTNIQYF	TGTGCCAGCAGCCTTGAGGGGGTGACAAACATTCAGTACTTC
-	few	TRBV20-1	TRBJ2-7	CSAREVVSYEQYF	TGCAGTGCTAGAGAGGTGGTCTCCTACGAGCAGTACTTC
TRBD2	-	TRBV7-9	TRBJ2-4	CASTPGTSGDQHHF	TGTGCCAGCACCCCTGGGACTAGCGGGGATCAGCACCACTTC
TRBD2	few	TRBV5-1	TRBJ2-1	CASSLQRGGYNEQFF	TGCGCCAGCAGCTTGCAGCGGGGGGGGTACAATGAGCAGTTCTTC
-	once	TRBV9	TRBJ1-1	CASSPNLGGTEAFF	TGTGCCAGCAGTCCCAATTTGGGAGGAACTGAAGCTTTCTTT
-	-	TRBV2	TRBJ2-7	CASSEGRKRLTAF	TGTGCCAGCAGCGAAGGCAGGAAAAGACTAACAGCTTTC
-	few	TRBV7-2	TRBJ2-3	CASSKRGLPFGADTQYF	TGTGCCAGCAGTAAAAGGGGCCTCCCTTTTGGCGCAGATACGCAGTATTTT
-	few	TRBV9	TRBJ1-2	CASSVDPGGYTF	TGTGCCAGCAGCGTAGACCCGGGTGGCTACACCTTC
TRBD1	-	TRBV2	TRBJ2-1	CASSFGTGGFYEQFF	TGTGCCAGCAGCTTCGGGACAGGGGGTTTCTATGAGCAGTTCTTC
TRBD1	-	TRBV18	TRBJ2-7	CASSLGTGKEQYF	TGTGCCAGCTCACTCGGGACAGGGAAGGAGCAGTACTTC
-	-	TRBV15	TRBJ2-1	CATTDEQGGYNEQFF	TGTGCCACCACGGACGAGCAGGGAGGCTACAATGAGCAGTTCTTC
TRBD1	-	TRBV6-6	TRBJ1-1	CASSYSRTGTAEAFF	TGTGCCAGCAGTTACTCTCGGACAGGGACTGCTGAAGCTTTCTTT
-	few	TRBV10-3	TRBJ1-1	CAISESTGGGRTEAFF	TGTGCCATCAGTGAGTCGACGGGCGGAGGGCGGACTGAAGCTTTCTTT
-	many	TRBV7-9	TRBJ2-5	CASSLGPDSQETQYF	TGTGCCAGCAGCTTAGGCCCGGACTCCCAAGAGACCCAGTACTTC
-	few	TRBV5-1	TRBJ2-2	CASSLQRAGELFF	TGCGCCAGCAGCCTCCAACGGGCCGGGGAGCTGTTTTTT
-	-	TRBV29-1	TRBJ1-2	CSVESGESDPTPNYGYTF	TGCAGCGTTGAATCTGGAGAAAGTGACCCAACTCCTAACTATGGCTACACCTTC
-	-	TRBV7-2	TRBJ2-3	CASSAWTGLNTDTQYF	TGTGCCAGCAGCGCGTGGACCGGGTTGAACACAGATACGCAGTATTTT
TRBD1	few	TRBV7-6	TRBJ2-2	CASSFMGQGNTGELFF	TGTGCCAGCAGCTTTATGGGACAGGGAAACACCGGGGAGCTGTTTTTT
TRBD1	few	TRBV20-1	TRBJ2-1	CSARRGPWDEQFF	TGCAGTGCTAGGAGGGGGCCGTGGGATGAGCAGTTCTTC
TRBD2	-	TRBV7-9	TRBJ2-2	CATGASSGGPPSTGELFF	TGTGCCACGGGTGCCTCGAGCGGGGGACCCCCGAGCACCGGGGAGCTGTTTTTT
-	many	TRBV27	TRBJ2-2	CASSPSNTGELFF	TGTGCCAGCAGTCCCTCGAACACCGGGGAGCTGTTTTTT
TRBD1	few	TRBV20-1	TRBJ1-5	CSASGTGGLFSNQPQHF	TGCAGTGCTTCCGGGACAGGGGGCCTATTTAGCAATCAGCCCCAGCATTTT
TRBD2	many	TRBV3-1	TRBJ2-1	CASNQLAGGPGGEQFF	TGTGCCAGCAACCAACTAGCGGGGGGGCCGGGTGGTGAGCAGTTCTTC
-	few	TRBV6-6	TRBJ1-5	CASSSTGLSNQPQHF	TGTGCCAGCAGTTCAACAGGGCTTAGCAATCAGCCCCAGCATTTT
-	-	TRBV15	TRBJ2-7	CATSRAGYLSYEQYF	TGTGCCACCAGCAGAGCAGGGTACCTTTCCTACGAGCAGTACTTC
-	few	TRBV7-2	TRBJ1-5	CASSLVGRGGNQPQHF	TGTGCCAGCAGCTTAGTTGGCAGGGGAGGCAATCAGCCCCAGCATTTT